These T cell receptor beta chains were read from a single sample in a study of T cell repertoires in cytomegalovirus infection. TCRdb ran MiXCR on the reads and lists one entry per CDR3 protein. This table holds fewer than 650,000 distinct CDR3 sequences, approximately 40% found once. These receptors are not linked to any known antigen. The material was cultured PBMCs, obtained from culture after CMV antigen stimulation. These receptors all stem from a human donor in good health (CMV status not recorded). Some clones in this sample may be carry-over from other donors' samples. Both conserved end residues are trimmed from each CDR3.

J	V	length	CDR3
TRBJ2-7	TRBV19	11	ASSVGGSEAQY
TRBJ2-1	TRBV4-1	13	ASSLGGNPYNEQF
TRBJ2-2	TRBV6-1	12	ASRGLAEIGELF
TRBJ1-1	TRBV10-3	12	AISESGRRTEAF
TRBJ1-6	TRBV7-2	11	ASSGQGHSPLH
TRBJ2-4	TRBV6-1	17	ASSEVSGGLKRAKNIQY
TRBJ2-3	TRBV7-6	12	ASSPRESPDTQY
TRBJ2-1	TRBV29-1	14	SVSDFSGGAYNEQF
TRBJ2-7	TRBV7-4	12	ASSLGRGPGEQY
TRBJ2-3	TRBV7-9	12	ASSLTAPSDTQY
TRBJ1-1	TRBV20-1	11	SAPLSMNTEAF